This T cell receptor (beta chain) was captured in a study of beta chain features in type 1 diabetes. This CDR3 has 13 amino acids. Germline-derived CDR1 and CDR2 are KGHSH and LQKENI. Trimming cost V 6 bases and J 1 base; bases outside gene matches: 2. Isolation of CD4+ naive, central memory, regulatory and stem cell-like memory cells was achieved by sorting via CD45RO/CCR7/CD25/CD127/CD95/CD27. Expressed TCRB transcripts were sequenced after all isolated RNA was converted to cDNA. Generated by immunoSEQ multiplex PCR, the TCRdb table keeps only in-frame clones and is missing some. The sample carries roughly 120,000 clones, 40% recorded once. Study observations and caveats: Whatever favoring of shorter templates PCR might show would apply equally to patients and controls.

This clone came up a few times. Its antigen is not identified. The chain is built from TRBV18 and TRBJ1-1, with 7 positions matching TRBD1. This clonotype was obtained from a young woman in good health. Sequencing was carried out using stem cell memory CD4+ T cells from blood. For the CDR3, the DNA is TGTGCCAGCTCGACAGGGACGAACACTGAAGCTTTCTTT. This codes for CASSTGTNTEAFF.